This is a list of T cell receptor beta chains from one sample in a study of CD8+ T cells in alopecia areata. Profiled with immunoSEQ multiplex PCR; TCRdb holds only in-frame clones, not every one. Of under 200,000 clones in the sample, 60% to 75% were seen once. Sequences were derived from CD4+ T cells sorted from blood, sampled at week 24, from a patient treated with tofacitinib. These receptors all come from a human donor with alopecia areata. The CDR3 runs from the conserved cysteine through the conserved F or W. A D gene is named only where the DNA matches it firmly. Clone size is stated in some rows and not others, as once, few, many or a class when expanded.

>TRBD1|TRBV4-1|.|TRBJ1-2
CASSQGTGVNYGYTF
TGCGCCAGCAGCCAAGGTACAGGGGTAAACTATGGCTACACCTTC
>.|TRBV25-1|.|TRBJ2-7
CASSFSYEQYF
TGTGCCAGCAGTTTCAGTTACGAGCAGTACTTC
>.|TRBV19|few|TRBJ2-3
CASSMVAAAGDTQYF
TGTGCCAGTAGTATGGTAGCGGCCGCTGGAGATACGCAGTATTTT
>.|TRBV5-1|.|TRBJ2-5
CASSLGEARETQYF
TGCGCCAGCAGCTTGGGGGAAGCCCGGGAGACCCAGTACTTC
>.|TRBV25-1|.|TRBJ2-1
CASSEQWREQFF
TGTGCCAGCAGTGAACAATGGCGAGAGCAGTTCTTC
>.|TRBV29-1|.|TRBJ1-1
CSVEVFGRNTEAFF
TGCAGCGTTGAAGTATTCGGTCGAAACACTGAAGCTTTCTTT
>.|TRBV30|.|TRBJ2-1
CAWSHIGNEQFF
TGTGCCTGGTCCCACATCGGCAATGAGCAGTTCTTC
>.|TRBV7-2|.|TRBJ1-2
CASSLGPGQTYGYTF
TGTGCCAGCAGCTTAGGGCCGGGACAAACCTATGGCTACACCTTC
>.|TRBV30|.|TRBJ1-1
CAWRSRGEAFF
TGTGCCTGGAGATCCAGGGGCGAAGCTTTCTTT
>.|TRBV30|few|TRBJ1-1
CAWSPWGGTEAFF
TGTGCCTGGAGTCCCTGGGGGGGCACTGAAGCTTTCTTT
>.|TRBV6-1|.|TRBJ1-2
CASMVDSRGGYTF
TGTGCCAGCATGGTCGACAGTCGCGGTGGCTACACCTTC
>.|TRBV4-1|.|TRBJ2-2
CASSRGTLNTGELFF
TGCGCCAGCAGCCGCGGGACACTGAACACCGGGGAGCTGTTTTTT
>TRBD1|TRBV29-1|.|TRBJ1-6
CSVADRENSPLHF
TGCAGCGTTGCAGACAGGGAAAATTCACCCCTCCACTTT
>.|TRBV4-2|.|TRBJ1-1
CASSQVLSETEAFF
TGTGCCAGCAGCCAAGTGCTGTCGGAGACTGAAGCTTTCTTT
>.|TRBV6-1|.|TRBJ1-2
CASSEPGYTF
TGTGCCAGCAGTGAACCTGGCTACACCTTC
>TRBD2|TRBV6-5|.|TRBJ2-5
CASSYGLAGGETQYF
TGTGCCAGCAGTTACGGGCTAGCGGGGGGAGAGACCCAGTACTTC
>TRBD2|TRBV5-5|.|TRBJ2-1
CASSGIFGLAGKDNEQFF
TGTGCCAGCAGCGGGATCTTCGGACTAGCGGGGAAAGACAATGAGCAGTTCTTC
>.|TRBV2|.|TRBJ2-2
CASSPQGTGELFF
TGTGCCAGCAGTCCACAGGGAACCGGGGAGCTGTTTTTT
>.|TRBV5-1|.|TRBJ1-2
CASSLITNPNYGYTF
TGCGCCAGCAGCCTGATCACGAACCCTAACTATGGCTACACCTTC
>.|TRBV7-9|.|TRBJ1-5
CASSITGLGGNQPQHF
TGTGCCAGCAGCATCACGGGCCTCGGCGGCAATCAGCCCCAGCATTTT
>TRBD1|TRBV30|once|TRBJ1-2
CAWSVDRADGYTF
TGTGCCTGGAGCGTCGACAGGGCAGATGGCTACACCTTC
>TRBD1|TRBV5-1|.|TRBJ2-7
CASSLGQGAYEQYF
TGCGCCAGCAGCCTGGGACAGGGGGCCTACGAGCAGTACTTC
>.|TRBV4-2|.|TRBJ2-3
CASSLVSGSTDTQYF
TGTGCCAGCAGCTTAGTCAGCGGTAGCACAGATACGCAGTATTTT
>.|TRBV5-1|.|TRBJ2-1
CASSLQGGSYNEQFF
TGCGCCAGCAGCTTGCAGGGGGGGTCCTACAATGAGCAGTTCTTC
>.|TRBV10-3|.|TRBJ2-2
CAISESTYSLNTGELFF
TGTGCCATCAGTGAGTCGACGTACAGCCTAAACACCGGGGAGCTGTTTTTT
>.|TRBV29-1|.|TRBJ1-4
CSVEAPNEKLFF
TGCAGCGTTGAGGCCCCTAATGAAAAACTGTTTTTT
>TRBD1|TRBV19|few|TRBJ2-2
CATRGTGIAGELFF
TGTGCCACCAGGGGGACAGGGATCGCCGGGGAGCTGTTTTTT
>TRBD1|TRBV25-1|few|TRBJ2-2
CASSGQGPGELFF
TGTGCCAGCAGTGGACAGGGCCCCGGGGAGCTGTTTTTT
>TRBD1|TRBV15|.|TRBJ2-4
CATSRAGTGANIQYF
TGTGCCACCAGCAGAGCCGGGACAGGGGCAAACATTCAGTACTTC
>.|TRBV19|.|TRBJ2-1
CASSIDRDAQAFF
TGTGCCAGTAGTATAGACCGGGACGCTCAGGCTTTCTTC
>.|TRBV30|.|TRBJ1-2
CAWSVEGPEGYTF
TGTGCCTGGAGTGTTGAGGGTCCGGAGGGCTACACCTTC
>TRBD1|TRBV19|few|TRBJ1-1
CASSIRGGGGTTEAFF
TGTGCCAGTAGTATTAGAGGAGGAGGGGGCACCACTGAAGCTTTCTTT
>TRBD2|TRBV30|.|TRBJ2-1
CAWNLGLAGGLGQFF
TGTGCCTGGAACCTGGGACTAGCGGGGGGCCTTGGGCAGTTCTTC
>.|TRBV7-9|many|TRBJ2-3
CASSSTTDTQYF
TGTGCCAGCAGCTCAACCACAGATACGCAGTATTTT
>TRBD1|TRBV18|.|TRBJ1-6
CASTDRASTTLHF
TGTGCCAGCACGGACAGGGCTAGCACCACCCTCCACTTT
>.|TRBV4-1|.|TRBJ2-3
CASSQEAGLWDTQYF
TGCGCCAGCAGCCAAGAGGCGGGGCTATGGGATACGCAGTATTTT
>.|TRBV19|.|TRBJ1-5
CASSRDRNQPQHF
TGTGCCAGTAGTAGAGACAGGAATCAGCCCCAGCATTTT
>.|TRBV29-1|.|TRBJ2-5
CSVEGGLETQYF
TGCAGCGTTGAAGGGGGATTAGAGACCCAGTACTTC
>.|TRBV5-6|.|TRBJ2-5
CASSRNQETQYF
TGTGCCAGCAGCCGGAACCAAGAGACCCAGTACTTC
>.|TRBV30|few|TRBJ2-7
CAWSVGLGIDEQYF
TGTGCCTGGAGTGTAGGTCTGGGTATCGACGAGCAGTACTTC
>TRBD2|TRBV27|.|TRBJ2-5
CASSLAGGIWETQYF
TGTGCCAGCAGTCTAGCGGGGGGGATTTGGGAGACCCAGTACTTC
>TRBD2|TRBV30|.|TRBJ2-5
CAWDSGVETQYF
TGTGCCTGGGATAGCGGGGTGGAGACCCAGTACTTC
>TRBD1|TRBV6-6|.|TRBJ1-2
CASTLGTGYGYTF
TGTGCCAGCACCCTCGGGACAGGGTATGGCTACACCTTC
>.|TRBV29-1|.|TRBJ1-1
CSVGGWGADLTEAFF
TGCAGCGTTGGGGGATGGGGGGCGGATCTGACTGAAGCTTTCTTT
>.|TRBV4-1|few|TRBJ1-1
CASSQDFGLVAFF
TGCGCCAGCAGCCAAGACTTCGGACTAGTAGCTTTCTTT
>.|TRBV30|.|TRBJ1-3
CAWTGTVSGNTIYF
TGTGCCTGGACGGGCACAGTCTCTGGAAACACCATATATTTT
>TRBD1|TRBV11-2|few|TRBJ2-7
CASSLASPRDRDYEQYF
TGTGCCAGCAGCTTAGCAAGCCCCCGGGACAGGGATTACGAGCAGTACTTC
>.|TRBV19|.|TRBJ1-1
CASSIGRGLNTEAFF
TGTGCCAGTAGTATAGGGAGAGGGTTGAACACTGAAGCTTTCTTT
>TRBD1|TRBV4-1|.|TRBJ2-7
CASSHGQVSDEQYF
TGCGCCAGCAGCCATGGACAGGTTTCTGACGAGCAGTACTTC
>TRBD1|TRBV6-5|.|TRBJ2-1
CASSYYYPKTGNEQFF
TGTGCCAGCAGTTACTACTACCCCAAGACAGGGAATGAGCAGTTCTTC
>.|TRBV10-3|.|TRBJ2-7
CAIGGSAEQYF
TGTGCCATTGGTGGGTCGGCCGAGCAGTACTTC
>.|TRBV5-1|few|TRBJ2-2
CASSVGPPNTGELFF
TGCGCCAGCAGCGTGGGACCGCCCAACACCGGGGAGCTGTTTTTT
>.|TRBV5-1|few|TRBJ2-5
CASSLATAVETQYF
TGCGCCAGCAGCTTGGCGACAGCAGTCGAGACCCAGTACTTC